The table lists the clone carrying this T cell receptor (beta chain) with a few counts. Alongside a J-beta primer mix, a sample-barcoded 5' primer served in a second PCR lasting about 7 to 11 cycles. A single record per CDR3 protein comes from TCRdb applying MiXCR to the 5' RACE reads. This sample yields 1.5 million to 2 million distinct CDR3 sequences, of which approximately 32% are seen a single time; 11% belongs to the top ten. This CDR3 is 14 amino acids long. Looked up from germline, CDR1 is SGHTA and CDR2 is FQGTGA. The V and J ends lost 1 base and 5 bases respectively, with 9 bases between them. The sample is drawn from a study of blood T cells in healthy people across ages.

Sequencing input: blood. The clonotype comes from a woman aged 30 to 39 in good health. The chain joins TRBV7-3 to TRBJ2-1; D possibly corresponds to TRBD1 (6 bases). The CDR3 sequence: CASSLKPGDNEQFF. The CDR3, as DNA: TGTGCCAGCAGCTTAAAGCCAGGGGACAATGAGCAGTTCTTC.